A selection of T cell receptor beta chains follows, all from one sample in a study of cytomegalovirus exposure and HLA in healthy donors. Clones were sequenced by immunoSEQ multiplex PCR, and TCRdb holds only the in-frame ones, with some missing. This listing includes tens of thousands of clones. The sample was PBMCs. These TCRs come from a boy between 10 and 17 years old in good health and CMV-seronegative. Each CDR3 is given without its conserved first and last residue. Fields, in order: J gene, V gene, CDR3 protein.

TRBJ2-3 TRBV18 ASSQTSGGAVTDTQY
TRBJ2-2 TRBV2 ATNRGGTGELF
TRBJ1-5 TRBV19 ASSKSYRVDQPQH
TRBJ2-1 TRBV7-7 ASSLALSSSYNEQF
TRBJ2-1 TRBV2 ASSGTSGSGRNEQF
TRBJ2-1 TRBV6-6 ASSYSPSGSIREQF
TRBJ2-7 TRBV5-4 ASGGGQAYEQY
TRBJ2-7 TRBV2 ASSRGNTYEQY
TRBJ2-1 TRBV10-3 AIRDGTSGANEQF
TRBJ1-5 TRBV13 ASSLGVPGIRQPQH
TRBJ2-1 TRBV6-6 ASSTRTSGSYNEQF
TRBJ2-4 TRBV9 ASSGRGTENIQY
TRBJ2-1 TRBV29-1 SVPGQGIDEQF
TRBJ2-5 TRBV6-5 ASSYGPGETQY
TRBJ2-2 TRBV5-1 ASSPDRGNTGELF
TRBJ2-1 TRBV5-1 ASSLYRGAYNEQF
TRBJ2-7 TRBV30 AWSREPPYEQY
TRBJ1-1 TRBV18 ASSLDRAGANTEAF
TRBJ2-2 TRBV6-1 ARGVGAGELF
TRBJ2-2 TRBV5-1 ASSWNLAGGRTGELF
TRBJ1-3 TRBV19 ASSIFGGSSGNTIY
TRBJ1-3 TRBV10-3 ASTMDRGYSGNTIY
TRBJ2-5 TRBV5-1 ASTPSGVGTQY
TRBJ2-1 TRBV19 ASSAAGGEQF
TRBJ1-5 TRBV19 ASSTNSVANQPQH
TRBJ2-3 TRBV5-4 ASSLGQGVVDTQY
TRBJ2-1 TRBV19 ASSPTGGTYNEQF
TRBJ2-5 TRBV18 ASSPPAGGIQETQY
TRBJ1-1 TRBV14 ASSLQGGTEAF
TRBJ2-7 TRBV2 ASSSAGRSEQY
TRBJ1-2 TRBV7-8 ASSLAGGNYGYT
TRBJ2-7 TRBV6-1 ASSAIGRGIRITFIEQY
TRBJ1-5 TRBV4-1 ASSQDGGSQH
TRBJ1-2 TRBV4-1 ASSPVTGAYGYT
TRBJ1-4 TRBV7-8 ASSLEPGANEKLF